What follows are 14 T cell receptor beta chains derived from one specimen sequenced in a study of T cell changes during pregnancy in multiple sclerosis. Sequencing used immunoSEQ multiplex PCR; TCRdb keeps in-frame clones, though not all of them. The data contain about 100,000 clones, 90% to 95% of them singletons. Sequencing used peripheral blood, obtained before pregnancy. All receptors come from a female donor with multiple sclerosis, enrolled in a pregnancy study.

The chain employs TRBV19 and TRBJ1-4, with D unclear. Trimming left V 5 bases short and J 10 bases short, with 14 bases between. Germline V gene sequence: CDR1 LNHDA, CDR2 SQIVND (reference sequence). CDR3 length: 13 residues. The CDR3 loop is CASSADGDRKLFF. DNA of the CDR3: TGTGCCAGTAGTGCGGACGGGGATCGAAAACTGTTTTTT. The full variable domain, in which reference TRBV19 and TRBJ1-4 provide the parts outside the CDR3, is DGGITQSPKYLFRKEGQNVTLSCEQNLNHDAMYWYRQDPGQGLRLIYYSQIVNDFQKGDIAEGYSVSREKKESFPLTVTSAQKNPTAFYLCASSADGDRKLFFGSGTQLSVL.

This chain links TRBV27 with TRBJ1-2; 7 nucleotides agree with TRBD1. Germline loops: CDR1 MNHEY, CDR2 SMNVEV (reference sequence). Losses at the gene ends were 3 bases for V and 2 bases for J; bases not matched to a gene: 6. The CDR3 contains 15 residues. This chain's CDR3 is CASSFATGLNYGYTF. DNA of the CDR3: TGTGCCAGCAGTTTCGCGACAGGGTTAAACTATGGCTACACCTTC.

The rearrangement joins TRBV5-1 to TRBJ2-5; 10 positions agree with TRBD2. With V trimmed by 0 bases and J by 1 base, 6 bases remained unmatched. The CDR3 covers 17 residues. CDR1 SGHRS and CDR2 YFSETQ come from the germline V gene. CDR3 DNA: TGCGCCAGCAGCTTGGAACTAGCGGGGACCTCCCAAGAGACCCAGTACTTC. Amino acid sequence: CASSLELAGTSQETQYF. The whole variable domain, filled in from reference TRBV5-1 and TRBJ2-5, reads KAGVTQTPRYLIKTRGQQVTLSCSPISGHRSVSWYQQTPGQGLQFLFEYFSETQRNKGNFPGRFSGRQFSNSRSEMNVSTLELGDSALYLCASSLELAGTSQETQYFGPGTRLLVL.

Regarding this clone: The junction does not match germline at one end; this may be a read error. The J gene is TRBJ2-7, the V gene TRBV7-8, with 10 nucleotides matching TRBD1. Germline V CDR1 and CDR2: SGHVS, FQNEAQ. The CDR3 covers 16 residues. The CDR3 DNA reads as TGTGCCAGCAGCTTATCAGCGACAGGGGGCTCCCACGAGCAGTACTTC. It is translated as CASSLSATGGSHEQYF.

The CDR3 DNA follows: TGTGCCAGCTCGACAGGGGGAAATGAAAAACTGTTTTTT. Translating gives CASSTGGNEKLFF. The genes are TRBV18 and TRBJ1-4; 9 positions agree with TRBD1. V lost 6 bases to trimming and J lost 5 bases; unmatched junction nucleotides: 1. This CDR3 spans 13 amino acids. CDR1 is KGHSH, CDR2 LQKENI, per germline.

J is TRBJ1-2 and V is TRBV7-2, with D possibly TRBD1 on 6 matching bases. The length of the CDR3 is 13 residues. V was clipped by 2 bases and J by 8 bases, with 12 bases between them. The germline CDR1 and CDR2 sequences are SGHTA and FQGNSA. CDR3 coding DNA: TGTGCCAGCAGCTTAAGCAGGGGAATCGGCTACACCTTC. As protein: CASSLSRGIGYTF.

The rearrangement joins TRBV5-4 to TRBJ2-7, with 10 bases that match TRBD2. V was pared by 2 bases and J by 2 bases, with 10 bases of the junction left unmatched. The CDR3 loop spans 17 amino acids. Germline V gene sequence: CDR1 SGHNT, CDR2 YYREEE (reference sequence). CDR3 sequence: CASSFASGSRSPYEQYF. Here the CDR3 DNA reads TGTGCCAGCAGCTTCGCTAGCGGGAGCAGATCCCCCTACGAGCAGTACTTC.

This clone was observed once. The rearrangement uses TRBV7-3 and TRBJ2-4; 13 bases fit TRBD2. CDR1 is SGHTA, CDR2 FQGTGA, per germline. This CDR3 has 18 residues. Losses at the gene ends were 5 bases for V and 0 bases for J; bases not matched to a gene: 7. The DNA of the CDR3 is TGTGCCAGCAGCGCACCCGGGACTAGCGGGATAGCCAAAAACATTCAGTACTTC. Protein product: CASSAPGTSGIAKNIQYF.

The chain combines TRBV2 with TRBJ2-1, with 7 bases lining up with TRBD2. Trimming at V came to 7 bases and at J to 9 bases, leaving 12 bases not matched to a gene. The germline gives CDR1 SNHLY, CDR2 FYNNEI. This CDR3 has 14 amino acids. The CDR3: CASNPSGLGTEQFF. Written as DNA, the CDR3 is TGTGCCAGCAACCCTAGCGGCCTTGGAACTGAGCAGTTCTTC.

V is TRBV5-1 and J is TRBJ2-1; possibly TRBD2 for D (6 bases). V gave up 2 bases and J gave up 7 bases, with 16 bases separating them. The CDR3 runs 15 residues. Germline values: CDR1 SGHRS, CDR2 YFSETQ. CDR3 in DNA: TGCGCCAGCAGCTTAGTAGCGGAGGCTTGGAATGAGCAGTTCTTC. It yields the protein CASSLVAEAWNEQFF.

The chain combines TRBV6-1 with TRBJ2-5, with D possibly being TRBD2 (7 bases). The germline V gene encodes CDR1 MNHNS and CDR2 SASEGT. The CDR3 contains 14 residues. V was shortened by 6 bases and J by 5 bases, with 16 bases between the two germline ends. This CDR3 is CASRGGGARETQYF. CDR3 bases: TGTGCCAGCAGAGGGGGAGGGGCGCGGGAGACCCAGTACTTC.

The CDR3 spells CASSEGAWNTEAFF. The CDR3 nucleotides read TGTGCCAGCAGCGAAGGGGCCTGGAACACTGAAGCTTTCTTT. The chain joins TRBV7-9 to TRBJ1-1; tentatively, D is TRBD1 (5 bases). CDR3 length equals 14 residues. The V end lost 5 bases, the J end lost 1 base, and 11 bases lay between the germline ends. CDR1 is SEHNR, CDR2 FQNEAQ, per germline (reference sequence).

This clone has a handful of counts. The chain recombines TRBV11-2 with TRBJ1-2, with D unresolved. The germline V gene has CDR1 SGHAT and CDR2 FQNNGV. V dropped 1 base and J dropped 8 bases, with 5 bases sitting between them. CDR3 length: 11 amino acids. The CDR3 reads CASSLAGGYTF. CDR3 DNA sequence: TGTGCCAGCAGCTTAGCCGGGGGCTACACCTTC.

This clone has only a few counts. The chain links TRBV5-1 to TRBJ1-1; the match to TRBD1 covers 7 bases. CDR1 and CDR2 from the germline V gene are SGHRS and YFSETQ. This CDR3 comprises 14 residues. J lost 1 base, V lost 0 bases, and 0 bases had no gene match. Here the CDR3 DNA reads TGCGCCAGCAGCTTGGGGACAGGGAACACTGAAGCTTTCTTT. Protein sequence: CASSLGTGNTEAFF.